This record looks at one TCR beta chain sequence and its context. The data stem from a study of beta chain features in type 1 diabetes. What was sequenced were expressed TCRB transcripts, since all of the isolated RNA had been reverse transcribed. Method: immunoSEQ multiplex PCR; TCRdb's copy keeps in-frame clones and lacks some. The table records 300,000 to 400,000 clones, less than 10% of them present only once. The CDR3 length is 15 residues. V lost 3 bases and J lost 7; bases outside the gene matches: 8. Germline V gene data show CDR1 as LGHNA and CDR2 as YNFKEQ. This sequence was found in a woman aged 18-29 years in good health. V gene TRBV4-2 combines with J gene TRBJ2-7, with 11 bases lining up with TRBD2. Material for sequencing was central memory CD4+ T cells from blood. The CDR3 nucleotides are TGTGCCAGCAGCCAGGATCTAGCGGGAGGTCGGGAGCAGTACTTC. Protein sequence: CASSQDLAGGREQYF.